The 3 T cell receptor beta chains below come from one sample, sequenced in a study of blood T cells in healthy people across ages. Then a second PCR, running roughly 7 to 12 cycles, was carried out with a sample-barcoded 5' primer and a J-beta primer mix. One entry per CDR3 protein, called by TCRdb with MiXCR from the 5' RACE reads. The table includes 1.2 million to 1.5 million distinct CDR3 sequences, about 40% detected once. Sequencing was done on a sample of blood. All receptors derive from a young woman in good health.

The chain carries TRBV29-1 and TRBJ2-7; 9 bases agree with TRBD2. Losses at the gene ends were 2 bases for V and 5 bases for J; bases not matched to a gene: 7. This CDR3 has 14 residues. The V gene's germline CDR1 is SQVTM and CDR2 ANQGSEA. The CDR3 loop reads CSVESRSGSHEQYF. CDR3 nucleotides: TGCAGCGTTGAATCCCGTAGCGGGAGTCACGAGCAGTACTTC.

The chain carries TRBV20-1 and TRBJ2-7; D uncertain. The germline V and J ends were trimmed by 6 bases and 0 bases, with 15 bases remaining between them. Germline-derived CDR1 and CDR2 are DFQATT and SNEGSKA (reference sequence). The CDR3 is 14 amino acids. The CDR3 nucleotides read TGCAGTGCACCGGTCGACGGATTCTCCTACGAGCAGTACTTC. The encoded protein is CSAPVDGFSYEQYF.

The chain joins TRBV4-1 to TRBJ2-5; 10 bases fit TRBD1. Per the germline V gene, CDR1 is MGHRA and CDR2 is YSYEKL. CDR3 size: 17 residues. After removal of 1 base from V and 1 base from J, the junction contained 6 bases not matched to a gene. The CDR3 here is CASSQVRGDRGQETQYF. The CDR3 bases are TGCGCCAGCAGCCAAGTTAGGGGGGACAGGGGCCAAGAGACCCAGTACTTC.